This is a list of T cell receptor beta chains from one sample in a study of T cell responses to AZD1222 COVID-19 vaccine. The method was immunoSEQ multiplex PCR; TCRdb's version includes in-frame clones alone and lacks a portion of them. The sample shows some 120,000 clones, roughly nine tenths of them seen only once. The sequenced sample was peripheral blood, obtained on day 0 of AZD1222 vaccination. These receptors were obtained from an adult in good health. Both conserved end residues are trimmed from each CDR3. Only some rows state a clone size, as once, few, many or a class for expanded clones.

abundance	len	v_gene	j_gene	CDR3aa
.	14	TRBV7-2	TRBJ2-2	ASSLRWGSRAGELF
.	12	TRBV7-3	TRBJ2-1	ASSTSGAWNEQF
.	14	TRBV24-1	TRBJ1-2	ATSDFGLRQAGGYT
.	12	TRBV7-8	TRBJ1-1	ASSLLAGNTEAF
.	13	TRBV27	TRBJ2-6	ASSFWVTGANVLT
.	13	TRBV7-8	TRBJ1-3	ASSLKRFRRDTIY
.	13	TRBV27	TRBJ2-5	ASSLPQGGGETQY
.	13	TRBV6-1	TRBJ1-6	ASSEGVGAKSPLH
once	11	TRBV18	TRBJ1-2	ASSPLTGDGYT
.	13	TRBV28	TRBJ2-1	ASSDLAGVYNEQF
.	10	TRBV3-1/TRBV3-2	TRBJ1-4	ASSHGRGGLF
.	13	TRBV7-2	TRBJ2-3	ASSRDRRITDTQY
.	14	TRBV19	TRBJ2-2	ASSIAGRSVTGELF
.	9	TRBV5-1	TRBJ2-5	ASMGLETQY
.	11	TRBV24-1	TRBJ1-1	ATSDFGNTEAF
.	11	TRBV28	TRBJ2-7	ASTPQLPYEQY
.	13	TRBV21-1	TRBJ1-5	ASSKVGPLPGPQH
.	10	TRBV28	TRBJ1-1	ASSLKNTEAF
once	13	TRBV6-5	TRBJ2-6	ASSPQGFGANVLT
.	11	TRBV5-1	TRBJ2-3	ASSLEWYDTQY
.	11	TRBV2	TRBJ1-2	ASARDKNYGYT
once	13	TRBV18	TRBJ2-7	ASSPRTGGYDEQY
.	12	TRBV6-5	TRBJ2-2	ASKKGSVTGELF
.	13	TRBV5-1	TRBJ1-5	ASSWGQGRNQPQH
.	12	TRBV30	TRBJ1-2	AWSFTGLSYGYT
.	14	TRBV28	TRBJ1-5	ASSSWDRGPRQPQH
once	11	TRBV10-1	TRBJ1-1	ASSELVVSQAF
.	12	TRBV27	TRBJ1-2	ASSLRGHGYGYT
.	11	TRBV19	TRBJ1-2	ASSPGTHDGYT
.	13	TRBV28	TRBJ1-3	ASSPDGFSGNTIY
.	11	TRBV12-3/TRBV12-4	TRBJ1-1	ASSTKMNTEAF
.	10	TRBV6-5	TRBJ1-5	ASRQGNQPQH
.	14	TRBV24-1	TRBJ2-1	ATSDAAGGVYNEQF
.	14	TRBV5-4	TRBJ2-1	ASSLLGLADYNEQF
.	11	TRBV30	TRBJ2-2	AWSAGNTGELF
.	12	TRBV19	TRBJ1-5	ASNTGYSNQPQH
.	11	TRBV15	TRBJ1-5	ATSRDVNQPQH
.	11	TRBV6-5	TRBJ1-5	ASIENSNQPQH
.	10	TRBV12-3/TRBV12-4	TRBJ1-1	ASSGDRGGAF
.	11	TRBV2	TRBJ1-2	ASPPPPKEGYT
.	12	TRBV5-4	TRBJ2-3	ATDHGLNTDTQY
.	12	TRBV6-5	TRBJ1-2	ASTPRPAAYGYT
.	12	TRBV30	TRBJ2-3	AWDGGALTDTQY
.	16	TRBV19	TRBJ2-6	ASSIPRQGAKGANVLT
.	13	TRBV19	TRBJ1-3	ASSRDSLAGNTIY
.	13	TRBV5-1	TRBJ1-6	ASSENGQQNSPLH
.	14	TRBV6-5	TRBJ2-7	ASSYSRTGVPAEQY
.	13	TRBV24-1	TRBJ2-3	ATSDPTGVTDTQY
.	11	TRBV7-9	TRBJ1-1	ASSLVAGTEAF
.	12	TRBV29-1	TRBJ1-6	SVPEHQRVSPLH
.	14	TRBV6-5	TRBJ1-2	ASSYSIGAGNYGYT
.	12	TRBV6-2/TRBV6-3	TRBJ2-6	ASSYGGPANVLT